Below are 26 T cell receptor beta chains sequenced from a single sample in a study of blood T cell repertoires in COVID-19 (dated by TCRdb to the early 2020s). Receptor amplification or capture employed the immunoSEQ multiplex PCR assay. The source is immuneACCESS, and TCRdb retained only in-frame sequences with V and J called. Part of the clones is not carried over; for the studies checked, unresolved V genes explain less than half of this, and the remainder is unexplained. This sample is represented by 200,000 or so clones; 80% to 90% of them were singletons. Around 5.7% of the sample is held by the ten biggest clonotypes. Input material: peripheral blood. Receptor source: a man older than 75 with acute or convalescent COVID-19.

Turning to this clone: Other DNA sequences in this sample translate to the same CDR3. CDR3 in DNA: TGTGCCAGCTCACTGGGACAGAATAATTCACCCCTCCACTTT. Translating gives CASSLGQNNSPLHF. The chain uses TRBV18 and TRBJ1-6; TRBD1 matches at 7 bases. The junction had 2 bases not matched to a gene; V was cut back by 4 bases and J by 5 bases. CDR3 length equals 14 residues. From germline, CDR1 is KGHSH and CDR2 LQKENI.

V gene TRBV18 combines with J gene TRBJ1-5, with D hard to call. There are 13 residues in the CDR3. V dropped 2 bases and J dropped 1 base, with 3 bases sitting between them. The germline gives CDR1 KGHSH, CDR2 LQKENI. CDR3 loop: CASSPSSNQPQHF. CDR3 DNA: TGTGCCAGCTCACCATCAAGCAATCAGCCCCAGCATTTT.

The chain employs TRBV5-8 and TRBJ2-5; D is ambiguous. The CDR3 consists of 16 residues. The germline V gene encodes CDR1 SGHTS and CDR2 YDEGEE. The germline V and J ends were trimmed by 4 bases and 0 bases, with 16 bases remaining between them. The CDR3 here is CASSLRSGSHQETQYF. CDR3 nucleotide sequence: TGTGCCAGCAGCCTGAGGTCCGGATCCCACCAAGAGACCCAGTACTTC. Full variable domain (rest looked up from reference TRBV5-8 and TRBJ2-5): EAGVTQSPTHLIKTRGQQATLRCSPISGHTSVYWYQQALGLGLQFLLWYDEGEERNRGNFPPRFSGRQFPNYSSELNVNALELEDSALYLCASSLRSGSHQETQYFGPGTRLLVL.

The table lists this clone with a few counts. This CDR3 reads CASSFIDRGTEAFF. The CDR3 DNA sequence: TGTGCCAGCAGTTTCATCGATCGGGGAACTGAAGCTTTCTTT. This chain connects TRBV27 to TRBJ1-1; D remains ambiguous. Trimming took off 3 bases at V and 5 bases at J, with 13 bases between the two ends. Germline CDR1 reads MNHEY; CDR2 reads SMNVEV (reference sequence). This CDR3 contains 14 residues.

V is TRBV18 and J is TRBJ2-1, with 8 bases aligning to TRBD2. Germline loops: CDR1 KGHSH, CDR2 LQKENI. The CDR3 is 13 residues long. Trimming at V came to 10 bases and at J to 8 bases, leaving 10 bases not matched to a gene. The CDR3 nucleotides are TGTGCCACTAAGCCTAGCGGGTATCATGAGCAGTTCTTC. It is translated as CATKPSGYHEQFF.

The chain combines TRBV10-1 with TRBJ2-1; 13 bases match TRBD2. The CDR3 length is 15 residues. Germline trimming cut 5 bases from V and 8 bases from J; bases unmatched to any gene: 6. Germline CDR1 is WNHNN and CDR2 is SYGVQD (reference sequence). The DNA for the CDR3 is TGCGCCAGCAGTCGGACTAGCGGGAGAGTCGATGAGCAGTTCTTC. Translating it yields CASSRTSGRVDEQFF.

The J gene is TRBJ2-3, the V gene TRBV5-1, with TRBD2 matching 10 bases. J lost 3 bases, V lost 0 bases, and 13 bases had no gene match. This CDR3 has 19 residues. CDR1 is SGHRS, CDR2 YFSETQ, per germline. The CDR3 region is CASSLGLAGASGGTDTQYF. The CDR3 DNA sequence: TGCGCCAGCAGCTTGGGCCTAGCGGGAGCTTCGGGGGGAACAGATACGCAGTATTTT.

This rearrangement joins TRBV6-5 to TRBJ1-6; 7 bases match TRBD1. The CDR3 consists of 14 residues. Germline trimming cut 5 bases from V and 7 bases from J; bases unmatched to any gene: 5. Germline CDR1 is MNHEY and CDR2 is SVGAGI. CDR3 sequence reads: CASSLTGFNSPLHF. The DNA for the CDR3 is TGTGCCAGCAGTCTGACAGGGTTCAATTCACCCCTCCACTTT.

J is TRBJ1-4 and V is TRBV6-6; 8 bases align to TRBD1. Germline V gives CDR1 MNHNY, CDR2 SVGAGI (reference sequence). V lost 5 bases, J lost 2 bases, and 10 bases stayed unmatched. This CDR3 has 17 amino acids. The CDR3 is CASSPGQGGTTNEKLFF. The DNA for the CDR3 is TGTGCCAGCAGTCCCGGACAGGGAGGAACTACTAATGAAAAACTGTTTTTT.

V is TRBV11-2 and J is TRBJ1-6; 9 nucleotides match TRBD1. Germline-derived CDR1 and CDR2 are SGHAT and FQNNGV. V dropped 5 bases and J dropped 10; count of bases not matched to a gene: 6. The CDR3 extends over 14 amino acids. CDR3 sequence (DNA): TGTGCCAGCAGCCCGGGACAGGGCACCTCACCCCTCCACTTT. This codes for CASSPGQGTSPLHF.

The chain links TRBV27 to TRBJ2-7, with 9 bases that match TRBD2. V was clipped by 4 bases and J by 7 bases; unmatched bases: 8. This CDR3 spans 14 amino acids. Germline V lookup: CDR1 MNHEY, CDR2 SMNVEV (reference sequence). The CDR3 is CASSSSLAGAEQYF. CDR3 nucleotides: TGTGCCAGCAGTTCCTCCTTAGCGGGAGCTGAGCAGTACTTC.

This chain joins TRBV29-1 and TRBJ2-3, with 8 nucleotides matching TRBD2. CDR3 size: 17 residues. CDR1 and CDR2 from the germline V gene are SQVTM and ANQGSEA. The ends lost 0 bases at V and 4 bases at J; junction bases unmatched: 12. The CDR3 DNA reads TGCAGCGTTGAAGATCGATTCCGCGGGAGGTCGGCAGATACGCAGTATTTT. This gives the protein CSVEDRFRGRSADTQYF.

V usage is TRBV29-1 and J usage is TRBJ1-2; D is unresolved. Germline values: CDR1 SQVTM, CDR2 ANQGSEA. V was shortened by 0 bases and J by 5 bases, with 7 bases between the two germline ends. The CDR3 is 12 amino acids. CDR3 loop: CSVEDQDYGYTF. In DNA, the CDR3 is TGCAGCGTTGAAGACCAGGATTATGGCTACACCTTC.

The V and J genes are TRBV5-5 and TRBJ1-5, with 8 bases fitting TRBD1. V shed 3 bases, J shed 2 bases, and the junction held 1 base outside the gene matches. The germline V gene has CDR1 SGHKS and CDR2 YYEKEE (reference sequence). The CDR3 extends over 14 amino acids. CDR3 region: CASSWGQGNQPQHF. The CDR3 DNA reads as TGTGCCAGCAGCTGGGGACAGGGCAATCAGCCCCAGCATTTT.

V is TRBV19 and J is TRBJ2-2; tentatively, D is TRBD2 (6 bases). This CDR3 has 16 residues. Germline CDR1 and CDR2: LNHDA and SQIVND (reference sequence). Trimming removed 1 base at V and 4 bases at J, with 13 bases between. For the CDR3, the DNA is TGTGCCAGTAGTATAGCGGGAGCCCTCTCCACCGGGGAGCTGTTTTTT. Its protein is CASSIAGALSTGELFF.

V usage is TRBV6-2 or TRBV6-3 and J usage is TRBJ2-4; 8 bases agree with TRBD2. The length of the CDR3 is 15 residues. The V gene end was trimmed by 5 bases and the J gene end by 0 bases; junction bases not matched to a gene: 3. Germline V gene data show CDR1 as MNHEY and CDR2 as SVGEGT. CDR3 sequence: CASSTSGEAKNIQYF. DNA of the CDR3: TGTGCCAGCAGTACTAGCGGAGAAGCCAAAAACATTCAGTACTTC.

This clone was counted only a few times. The CDR3 is CASSNEPGGNSPLHF. The CDR3 region has the DNA TGTGCCAGTAGCAATGAACCCGGTGGTAATTCACCCCTCCACTTT. V is TRBV19 and J is TRBJ1-6; D ambiguous. This CDR3 has 15 residues. From germline, CDR1 is LNHDA and CDR2 SQIVND (reference sequence). V was clipped by 6 bases and J by 6 bases, with 15 bases between them. The full variable domain, rest sourced from reference TRBV19 and TRBJ1-6, is DGGITQSPKYLFRKEGQNVTLSCEQNLNHDAMYWYRQDPGQGLRLIYYSQIVNDFQKGDIAEGYSVSREKKESFPLTVTSAQKNPTAFYLCASSNEPGGNSPLHFGNGTRLTVT.

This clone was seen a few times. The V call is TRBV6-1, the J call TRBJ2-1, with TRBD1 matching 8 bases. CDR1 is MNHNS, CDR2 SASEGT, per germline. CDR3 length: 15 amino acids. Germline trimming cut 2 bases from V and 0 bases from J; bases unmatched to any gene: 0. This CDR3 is CASSETGGSYNEQFF. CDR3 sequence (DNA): TGTGCCAGCAGTGAAACAGGGGGCTCCTACAATGAGCAGTTCTTC.

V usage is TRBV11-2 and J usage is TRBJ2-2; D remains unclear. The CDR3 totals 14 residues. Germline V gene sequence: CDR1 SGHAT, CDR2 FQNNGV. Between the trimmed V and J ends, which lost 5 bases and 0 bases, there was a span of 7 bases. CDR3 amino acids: CASSPLANTGELFF. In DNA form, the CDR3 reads TGTGCCAGCAGCCCGCTAGCGAACACCGGGGAGCTGTTTTTT.

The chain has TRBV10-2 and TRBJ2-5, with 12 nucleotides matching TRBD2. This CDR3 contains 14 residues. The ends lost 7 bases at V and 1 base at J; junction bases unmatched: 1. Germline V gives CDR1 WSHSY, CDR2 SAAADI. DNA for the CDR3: TGCGCCAGCAAGACTAGCGGGAGCCAAGAGACCCAGTACTTC. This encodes CASKTSGSQETQYF.

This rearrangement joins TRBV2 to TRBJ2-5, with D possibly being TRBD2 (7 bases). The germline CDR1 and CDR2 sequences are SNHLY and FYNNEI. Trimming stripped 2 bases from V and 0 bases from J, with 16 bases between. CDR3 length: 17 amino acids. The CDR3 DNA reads TGTGCCAGCAGTGAAATAGGGGGGGCAGCGCACCAAGAGACCCAGTACTTC. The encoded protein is CASSEIGGAAHQETQYF. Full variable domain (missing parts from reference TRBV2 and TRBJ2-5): EPEVTQTPSHQVTQMGQEVILRCVPISNHLYFYWYRQILGQKVEFLVSFYNNEISEKSEIFDDQFSVERPDGSNFTLKIRSTKLEDSAMYFCASSEIGGAAHQETQYFGPGTRLLVL.

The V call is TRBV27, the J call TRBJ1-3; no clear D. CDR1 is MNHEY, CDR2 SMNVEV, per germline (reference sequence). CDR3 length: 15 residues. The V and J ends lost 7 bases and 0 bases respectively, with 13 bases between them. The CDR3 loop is CASKSGGPSGNTIYF. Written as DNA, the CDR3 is TGTGCCAGCAAAAGTGGAGGCCCCTCTGGAAACACCATATATTTT.

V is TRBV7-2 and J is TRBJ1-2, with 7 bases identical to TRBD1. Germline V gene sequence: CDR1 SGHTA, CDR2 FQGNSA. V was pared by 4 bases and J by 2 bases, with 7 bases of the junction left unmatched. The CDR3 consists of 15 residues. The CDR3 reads CASSYPSTGNYGYTF. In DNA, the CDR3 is TGTGCCAGCAGCTATCCATCGACAGGGAACTATGGCTACACCTTC.

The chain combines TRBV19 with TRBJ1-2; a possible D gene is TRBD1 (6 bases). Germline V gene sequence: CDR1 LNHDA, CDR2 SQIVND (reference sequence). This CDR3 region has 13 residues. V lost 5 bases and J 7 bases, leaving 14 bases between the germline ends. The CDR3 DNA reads TGTGCCAGTAGTCTTGGACAGAGAGGTGGCTACACCTTC. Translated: CASSLGQRGGYTF.

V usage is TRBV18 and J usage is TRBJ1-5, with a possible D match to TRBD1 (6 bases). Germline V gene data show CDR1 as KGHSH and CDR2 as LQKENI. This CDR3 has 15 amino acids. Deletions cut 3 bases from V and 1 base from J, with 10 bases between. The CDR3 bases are TGTGCCAGCTCACCTTCAGGGGCGAGCAATCAGCCCCAGCATTTT. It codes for CASSPSGASNQPQHF. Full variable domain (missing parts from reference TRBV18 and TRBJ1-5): NAGVMQNPRHLVRRRGQEARLRCSPMKGHSHVYWYRQLPEEGLKFMVYLQKENIIDESGMPKERFSAEFPKEGPSILRIQQVVRGDSAAYFCASSPSGASNQPQHFGDGTRLSIL.

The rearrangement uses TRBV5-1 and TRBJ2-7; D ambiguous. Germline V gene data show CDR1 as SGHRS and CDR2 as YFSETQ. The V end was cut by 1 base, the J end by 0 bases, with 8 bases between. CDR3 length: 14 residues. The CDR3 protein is CASSLLPSSYEQYF. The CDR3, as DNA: TGCGCCAGCAGCTTGTTACCGAGCTCCTACGAGCAGTACTTC.